The present T cell receptor (beta chain) was sequenced within a study of blood T cell repertoires in COVID-19. Study-wide context: Both acute and convalescent COVID-19 samples were obtained from the United States, Italy and Spain. PBMCs, B-cell-depleted T cells, or T cells provided the cDNA or gDNA that made up the material.

Recruitment covered about 25 US areas and drew participants whose ages spanned about 18 to 90 years. As originally analysed: Amplification of reference gene primers was used by the study to estimate nucleated cell counts. TCRdb's table, derived via immunoSEQ multiplex PCR, lists solely in-frame clones and lacks some. For V, J and clone size, that table is used; D and trimming come from the DNA. The sample yields a few hundred thousand clones, around nine tenths seen once. This clone appeared once. The CDR3 totals 14 residues. Per germline, CDR1 MDHEN and CDR2 SYDVKM. V was shortened by 0 bases and J by 1 base, with 6 bases between the two germline ends.

This receptor was taken from a woman in her sixties or seventies who had recovered from COVID-19. The V and J genes are TRBV28 and TRBJ1-1; D is uncertain. Specimen: PBMCs or T cells enriched from blood (not recorded which). The CDR3 sequence: CASSLWPGNTEAFF. In nucleotides, the CDR3 is TGTGCCAGCAGTTTATGGCCAGGGAACACTGAAGCTTTCTTT.